A single sample gave rise to the 2 T cell receptor beta chains below, sequenced in a study of CD8+ T cells in alopecia areata. Indicated treatment: oral pan-JAK inhibitor, 5-10 mg twice daily. Isolated RNA was reverse transcribed into cDNA used as the sequencing template. Profiled with immunoSEQ multiplex PCR; TCRdb holds only in-frame clones, not every one. There are approximately 110,000 clones in the sample; approximately 54% occur only once, and over 9% lies in the top ten. This material consisted of CD8+ T cells sorted from blood, taken at week 24, from a patient treated with tofacitinib. The receptors originated from a human donor with alopecia areata.

The rearrangement links TRBV7-8 to TRBJ2-5; no clear D. CDR1 SGHVS and CDR2 FQNEAQ come from the germline V gene. The V end lost 5 bases, the J end lost 5 bases, and 12 bases lay between the germline ends. The CDR3 spans 13 residues. Written as DNA, the CDR3 is TGTGCCAGCAGCCTAATGCATGCGGAGACCCAGTACTTC. Translated, it gives CASSLMHAETQYF.

The table lists this clone with a count of one. The V call is TRBV11-2, the J call TRBJ2-7; 8 positions agree with TRBD2. Germline V lookup: CDR1 SGHAT, CDR2 FQNNGV. Unmatched junction bases numbered 1, after V lost 5 bases and J lost 4 bases. The CDR3 consists of 12 residues. CDR3 sequence: CASSGLAYEQYF. The CDR3 DNA follows: TGTGCCAGCAGCGGACTAGCATACGAGCAGTACTTC.